The 13 T cell receptor beta chains listed next were all sequenced from one sample in a study of blood T cell repertoires in COVID-19. Using immunoSEQ multiplex PCR, the repertoire was profiled, and TCRdb retains in-frame clones only, with some absent. The sample includes roughly 80,000 clones, 91% seen only once; the top ten take 1.9%. The sequencing input was peripheral blood. These receptors were obtained from a woman between 50 and 59 years old in a cohort sampled during active COVID-19.

The chain links TRBV30 to TRBJ1-6; tentative D call: TRBD1 (5 bases). The CDR3 is 16 amino acids. V lost 0 bases and J lost 6, with 15 bases in between. Germline loops: CDR1 GTSNPN, CDR2 SVGIG (reference sequence). The CDR3 DNA reads TGTGCCTGGAGTGTGAATGCGGGGCCTGGTAATTCACCCCTCCACTTT. Protein product: CAWSVNAGPGNSPLHF.

The rearrangement links TRBV2 to TRBJ2-7; 9 nucleotides align to TRBD2. The CDR3 is made up of 16 amino acids. Trimming removed 6 bases from V and 6 bases from J; junction bases left unmatched: 15. Germline V gene sequence: CDR1 SNHLY, CDR2 FYNNEI. CDR3: CASRVAGAGPVGEQYF. DNA of the CDR3: TGTGCCAGCAGGGTAGCGGGAGCGGGGCCCGTTGGCGAGCAGTACTTC.

This chain connects TRBV9 to TRBJ1-1; D is ambiguous. The germline gives CDR1 SGDLS, CDR2 YYNGEE. Trimming took off 4 bases at V and 4 bases at J, with 11 bases between the two ends. There are 13 residues in the CDR3. CDR3 region: CASSPRRGTEAFF. DNA of the CDR3: TGTGCCAGCAGCCCAAGACGAGGCACTGAAGCTTTCTTT.

The chain is built from TRBV5-3 and TRBJ2-1; 8 nucleotides line up with TRBD2. TRBV5-3 is treated as an ORF (open reading frame) with a function not yet certain. This CDR3 contains 14 residues. The J segment lost 8 bases and the V segment lost 4 bases, leaving 8 bases of the junction unmatched. The CDR3 DNA is TGTGCCAGAAGCGGGCAAGGACTAGCCTATGAGCAGTTCTTC. It yields the protein CARSGQGLAYEQFF.

The rearrangement uses TRBV6-5 and TRBJ1-1; possible D gene TRBD1, 6 bases. The CDR3 is 14 amino acids. Germline lookup yields CDR1 MNHEY and CDR2 SVGAGI. Trimming removed 2 bases at V and 5 bases at J, with 12 bases between. DNA for the CDR3: TGTGCCAGCAGTTACAGGGGCAGGGGTACTGAAGCTTTCTTT. It specifies CASSYRGRGTEAFF.

The chain is built from TRBV10-3 and TRBJ2-3; D unclear. Germline V gene sequence: CDR1 ENHRY, CDR2 SYGVKD. V gave up 8 bases and J gave up 0 bases, with 9 bases separating them. The CDR3 length is 13 residues. CDR3 in amino acids: CAIQSHSTDTQYF. CDR3 sequence (DNA): TGTGCCATCCAGTCCCATAGCACAGATACGCAGTATTTT.

This sequence joins TRBV2 and TRBJ2-7; 7 positions match TRBD2. CDR3 size: 14 residues. Unmatched junction bases numbered 6, after V lost 6 bases and J lost 1 base. Germline loops: CDR1 SNHLY, CDR2 FYNNEI. The CDR3 spells CASSPTSESYEQYF. Here the CDR3 DNA reads TGTGCCAGCAGCCCAACTAGCGAATCCTACGAGCAGTACTTC.

The chain carries TRBV19 and TRBJ1-5; 7 bases match TRBD1. Unmatched junction bases numbered 6, after V lost 3 bases and J lost 4 bases. CDR3 size: 15 residues. Germline V gives CDR1 LNHDA, CDR2 SQIVND (reference sequence). CDR3 loop: CASSMLGGSNQPQHF. The DNA of the CDR3 is TGTGCCAGTAGTATGCTAGGGGGCTCGAATCAGCCCCAGCATTTT.

This chain joins TRBV2 and TRBJ1-5; D is unclear. Germline CDR1 SNHLY, CDR2 FYNNEI. The CDR3 extends over 14 amino acids. V shed 3 bases and J shed 3 bases, with 9 bases lying between them. The CDR3 nucleotides are TGTGCCAGCAGTGACGGAGGCCCCAATCAGCCCCAGCATTTT. Its translation: CASSDGGPNQPQHF.

Here the CDR3 reads CASSPPGDTQYF. DNA for the CDR3: TGTGCCAGCAGTCCTCCCGGGGATACGCAGTATTTT. This chain connects TRBV12-3 or TRBV12-4 to TRBJ2-3; D is unclear. This CDR3 is built from 12 residues. Trimming took 5 bases from V and 6 from J, leaving 9 bases between them.

J is TRBJ2-1 and V is TRBV11-2, with unresolved D. The germline V gene encodes CDR1 SGHAT and CDR2 FQNNGV. The CDR3 is made up of 11 amino acids. V lost 8 bases and J 9 bases, leaving 11 bases between the germline ends. CDR3 DNA sequence: TGTGCCAGCGCTAACTCCTTTGAGCAGTTCTTC. It is translated as CASANSFEQFF.

The V call is TRBV19, the J call TRBJ1-5; D is unclear. The CDR3 loop spans 15 amino acids. V was pared by 5 bases and J by 9 bases, with 20 bases between. In germline, CDR1 is LNHDA, CDR2 SQIVND (reference sequence). CDR3 nucleotides: TGTGCCAGTAGTCCCAACCGGGGAGGAAGCTGGCCCCAGCATTTT. Protein: CASSPNRGGSWPQHF.

The genes are TRBV18 and TRBJ2-1; D gene ambiguous. CDR3 length equals 12 residues. The germline gives CDR1 KGHSH, CDR2 LQKENI. The V gene lost 3 bases and the J gene lost 9 bases, with 9 bases spanning the gap. Written as DNA, the CDR3 is TGTGCCAGCTCACCCCAACAGAGTGAGCAGTTCTTC. It codes for CASSPQQSEQFF.